Given below is one T cell receptor (beta chain) in context. Antigen: not known. These data come from a study of post-analysis software for immune sequencing data. Study conclusions and caveats: With TRBV5-6, TRBV5-1 and TRBV20-1 included, 4 or 5 TRBV segments were more frequent in patients than in controls. Strong co-clustering by F measure was seen for same-batch samples.

The CDR3 runs to 14 residues. The germline CDR1 and CDR2 sequences are SNHLY and FYNNEI. The V gene lost 3 bases and the J gene lost 3 bases, with 12 bases spanning the gap. Unique molecular identifiers tagged the TCR beta cDNA libraries. One entry per CDR3 protein results from TCRdb running MiXCR on the PCR reads. The sample consists of around 200,000 distinct CDR3 sequences, approximately 28% of them appearing once. Sequenced sample: blood. The rearrangement uses TRBV2 and TRBJ2-7; no reliable D call. The receptor comes from a girl under 18 with multiple sclerosis. CDR3 amino acids: CASSDFVTNYEQYF. Written as DNA, the CDR3 is TGTGCCAGCAGTGACTTTGTGACAAACTACGAGCAGTACTTC. The full variable domain, completed using reference TRBV2 and TRBJ2-7, is EPEVTQTPSHQVTQMGQEVILRCVPISNHLYFYWYRQILGQKVEFLVSFYNNEISEKSEIFDDQFSVERPDGSNFTLKIRSTKLEDSAMYFCASSDFVTNYEQYFGPGTRLTVT.